This T cell receptor beta chain was observed in a study of T-cell reconstitution after alpha-beta-depleted transplantation in children. V lost 4 bases and J lost 0; bases outside the gene matches: 13. Per germline, CDR1 SGHRS and CDR2 YFSETQ. This CDR3 spans 18 amino acids. During its preparation, the TCRbeta library received unique molecular identifiers. TCRdb fed the PCR reads into MiXCR, producing one record per CDR3 protein. The repertoire has 800,000 to 1,000,000 distinct CDR3 sequences, about 29% of them found once; the top ten carry 28%. The specimen was PBMCs, mostly from graft donor cells, collected 360 days after TCRalphabeta/CD19-depleted stem cell transplant. The TCR sequence derives from a boy younger than two who had a stem cell transplant for SCID, so the T cells may come from the graft donor. The chain combines TRBV5-1 with TRBJ2-1; 7 nucleotides line up with TRBD2. CDR3 bases: TGCGCCAGCAGCACAAAGCACTCTAGCGGCAGCTCCTACAATGAGCAGTTCTTC. Protein product: CASSTKHSSGSSYNEQFF.